A selection of T cell receptor beta chains follows, all from one sample in a study of shared clonotypes between healthy human individuals. The repertoire was sequenced with immunoSEQ multiplex PCR; TCRdb's copy has only in-frame clones and lacks some. The sample yields hundreds of thousands of clones, about 80% seen once. Specimen: PBMCs. Every receptor here comes from a woman aged 40 to 49 in good health. Some clones in this sample may be carry-over from other donors' samples. The CDR3 runs from the conserved cysteine through the conserved F or W.

J	V	CDR3
TRBJ1-3	TRBV4-1	CASSPRDSSGNTTYF
TRBJ1-2	TRBV19	CASSPQGPGYGYTF
TRBJ2-7	TRBV5-5	CASLIDQGVQQYF
.	TRBV10-3	CAISEGSSYNEQFF
TRBJ2-3	TRBV18	CASSPSGTDTQYF
TRBJ1-1	TRBV18	CASSPRISDTEAFF
TRBJ2-5	TRBV7-7	CASSLTIWETQYF
TRBJ2-3	TRBV28	CASSTPTASTDTQYF
TRBJ2-7	TRBV5-4	CASSTGTTFMEQYF
TRBJ2-3	TRBV19	CASSMWWDSNTDTQYF
TRBJ1-1	TRBV25-1	CASSATGGTEAFF
TRBJ2-7	TRBV6-1	CASSRLAGAYEQYF
TRBJ1-2	TRBV30	CACLATGGNYGYTF
TRBJ2-1	TRBV10-3	CAIKPREGPSSYNEQFF
TRBJ2-3	TRBV6-6	CASNVGAAGVPDTQYF
TRBJ1-4	TRBV7-7	CASSPGGTNEKLFF
TRBJ2-7	TRBV4-1	CASSQLGQGFSEQYF
TRBJ2-2	TRBV6-6	CASSSPNTGELFF
TRBJ2-5	TRBV5-1	CASSAQGGLGETQYF
TRBJ1-1	TRBV5-1	CASSDPGGNTEAFF